This T cell receptor (beta chain) originates from a study of technical replicates of blood from a handful of donors. V dropped 3 bases and J dropped 8; count of bases not matched to a gene: 4. This CDR3 comprises 13 residues. Germline lookup yields CDR1 GTSNPN and CDR2 SVGIG (reference sequence). Libraries were prepared by immunoSEQ multiplex PCR; TCRdb keeps only in-frame clonotypes and omits some of them. Among about 15,000 clones listed, approximately 90% were seen once. Sequencing was carried out using PBMCs. This clonotype originated in a human donor in good health. V usage is TRBV30 and J usage is TRBJ2-1; TRBD2 agrees at 10 bases. CDR3 nucleotide sequence: TGTGCCTGGAGCCGGAGCGGGAGGGATGAGCAGTTCTTC. Translation gives CAWSRSGRDEQFF.